Listed below are T cell receptor beta chains from one sample, sequenced in a study of blood T cells in healthy people across ages. TCRdb fed the 5' RACE reads into MiXCR, producing one record per CDR3 protein. The sample includes roughly 800,000 distinct CDR3 sequences, about three fifths of them seen just once. Sequencing was carried out using blood. The receptors originated from a young man in good health. Both conserved end residues are part of each CDR3. A D gene is named only where the DNA matches it firmly. Some rows have no size entry. The others give once, few or many, or a class for an expanded clone.

len: 18; v_gene: TRBV27; j_gene: TRBJ1-2; d_gene: -; abundance: -; CDR3nt: TGTGCCAGCAGTTCCCGACAAACCGGGACTTTAACTAACTATGGCTACACCTTC; CDR3aa: CASSSRQTGTLTNYGYTF
len: 14; v_gene: TRBV20-1; j_gene: TRBJ2-1; d_gene: TRBD2; abundance: -; CDR3nt: TGCAGTGCCGCCGGGACTAGCAACTACAATGAGCAGTTCTTC; CDR3aa: CSAAGTSNYNEQFF
len: 13; v_gene: TRBV7-9; j_gene: TRBJ2-5; d_gene: -; abundance: few; CDR3nt: TGTGCCAGCAGGCATAGCAGCAGAGAGACCCAGTACTTC; CDR3aa: CASRHSSRETQYF
len: 14; v_gene: TRBV6-1; j_gene: TRBJ2-1; d_gene: -; abundance: few; CDR3nt: TGTGCCAGCAGCCACCTTCCCTGGATCAATGAGCAGTTCTTC; CDR3aa: CASSHLPWINEQFF
len: 15; v_gene: TRBV7-2; j_gene: TRBJ2-7; d_gene: -; abundance: -; CDR3nt: TGTGCCAGCAACATAGGCGGGATAGGGTCCTACGAGCAGTACTTC; CDR3aa: CASNIGGIGSYEQYF
len: 15; v_gene: TRBV20-1; j_gene: TRBJ2-7; d_gene: -; abundance: -; CDR3nt: TGCAGTGCCGTCTCGTGGGGGGGGCGATCCTACGAGCAGTACTTC; CDR3aa: CSAVSWGGRSYEQYF
len: 16; v_gene: TRBV7-2; j_gene: TRBJ2-1; d_gene: -; abundance: -; CDR3nt: TGTGCCAGCAGCTTAGTCGGCCCCCTTAAGCATAGTGAGCAGTTCTTC; CDR3aa: CASSLVGPLKHSEQFF
len: 13; v_gene: TRBV3-1; j_gene: TRBJ2-7; d_gene: -; abundance: -; CDR3nt: TGTGCCAGCAGCCGGGAGAATTCCTACGAGCAGTACTTC; CDR3aa: CASSRENSYEQYF
len: 13; v_gene: TRBV10-3; j_gene: TRBJ2-4; d_gene: -; abundance: -; CDR3nt: TGTGCCATCAGTGGAGACCAGTGGAGCATTCAGTACTTC; CDR3aa: CAISGDQWSIQYF
len: 13; v_gene: TRBV7-9; j_gene: TRBJ2-1; d_gene: -; abundance: -; CDR3nt: TGTGCCAGCAGCGTAGATGTGAGGCATGAGCAGTTCTTC; CDR3aa: CASSVDVRHEQFF
len: 15; v_gene: TRBV5-1; j_gene: TRBJ2-5; d_gene: -; abundance: few; CDR3nt: TGCGCCAGCAGCTTACGAGGGGATAATCAAGAGACCCAGTACTTC; CDR3aa: CASSLRGDNQETQYF
len: 14; v_gene: TRBV4-1; j_gene: TRBJ1-3; d_gene: -; abundance: -; CDR3nt: TGCGCCAGCAGCCAAGTGGGCTCTGGAAACACCATATATTTT; CDR3aa: CASSQVGSGNTIYF
len: 12; v_gene: TRBV15; j_gene: TRBJ2-5; d_gene: -; abundance: -; CDR3nt: TGTGCCACCAGCAGAGGGGCGGATGCGCAGTACTTC; CDR3aa: CATSRGADAQYF
len: 15; v_gene: TRBV20-1; j_gene: TRBJ2-5; d_gene: TRBD2; abundance: -; CDR3nt: TGCAGTGCTAGTCTCGCTAGCGGGAGTTCAAGAGAGCAGTACTTC; CDR3aa: CSASLASGSSREQYF
len: 15; v_gene: TRBV19; j_gene: TRBJ2-3; d_gene: TRBD2; abundance: -; CDR3nt: TGTGCCAGTAGTACGACTAGCGGGGTCACAGATACGCAGTATTTT; CDR3aa: CASSTTSGVTDTQYF
len: 12; v_gene: TRBV29-1; j_gene: TRBJ2-7; d_gene: -; abundance: -; CDR3nt: TGCAGCGTTGCGGGGCTAGGGGACGAGCAGTACTTC; CDR3aa: CSVAGLGDEQYF
len: 15; v_gene: TRBV19; j_gene: TRBJ2-6; d_gene: -; abundance: few; CDR3nt: TGTGCCAGTAGTATAGAACAGGGAGGGGCCAACGTCCTGACTTTC; CDR3aa: CASSIEQGGANVLTF
len: 16; v_gene: TRBV10-3; j_gene: TRBJ2-2; d_gene: -; abundance: -; CDR3nt: TGTGCCATCAGTGAGTCGGCCAGCCCAAACATCGGGGAGCTGTTTTTT; CDR3aa: CAISESASPNIGELFF
len: 17; v_gene: TRBV2; j_gene: TRBJ2-1; d_gene: TRBD2; abundance: many; CDR3nt: TGTGCCAGCAGTCCTACCACCACTAGCGGGGGCTACAATGAGCAGTTCTTC; CDR3aa: CASSPTTTSGGYNEQFF